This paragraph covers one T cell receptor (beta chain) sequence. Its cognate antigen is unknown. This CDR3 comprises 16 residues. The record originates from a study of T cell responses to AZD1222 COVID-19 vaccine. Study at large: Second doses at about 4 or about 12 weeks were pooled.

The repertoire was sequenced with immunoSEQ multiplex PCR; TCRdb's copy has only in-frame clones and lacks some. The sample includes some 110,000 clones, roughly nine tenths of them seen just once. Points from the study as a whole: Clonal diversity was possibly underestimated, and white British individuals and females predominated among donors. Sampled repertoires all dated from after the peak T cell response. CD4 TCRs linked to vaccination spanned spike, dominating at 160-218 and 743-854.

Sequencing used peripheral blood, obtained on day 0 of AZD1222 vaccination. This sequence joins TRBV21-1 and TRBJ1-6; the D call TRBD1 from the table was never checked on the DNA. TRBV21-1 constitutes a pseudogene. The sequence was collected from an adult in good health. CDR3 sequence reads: CASSAGQGVSNSPLYF. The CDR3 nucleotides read TGTGCCAGCAGCGCTGGACAGGGTGTTTCTAATTCACCCCTCTACTTT.